The rows below give T cell receptor beta chains drawn from one sample of a study of blood T cells in healthy people across ages. TCRdb re-analysed the 5' RACE reads in MiXCR, keeping a single row per CDR3 protein. This sample has 650,000 to 800,000 distinct CDR3 sequences, with under 55% found just once. The sample taken for sequencing was blood. These receptor sequences come from a man between 60 and 70 years old in good health. CDR3s include the opening cysteine and the closing phenylalanine or tryptophan. The D gene is left open where the match is weak. The size entry is marked missing in some rows and otherwise reads once, few, many or a size class.

>TRBV20-1|TRBJ1-1|TRBD1|-
TGCAGTGCTAGAGAACAGGGGAACGATGAAGCTTTCTTT
CSAREQGNDEAFF
>TRBV4-1|TRBJ2-5|TRBD1|-
TGCGCCAGCAGCCCAGTGGGGACAGGGCGAGAGACCCAGTACTTC
CASSPVGTGRETQYF
>TRBV24-1|TRBJ2-2|-|-
TGTGCCACCAGTGATCCAACAGGGATAAACACCGGGGGGCTGTTTTTT
CATSDPTGINTGGLFF
>TRBV15|TRBJ2-5|TRBD2|many
TGTGCCACCAGCAGAAAGCTAGCGGGGCGAATGGCAGAGACCCAGTACTTC
CATSRKLAGRMAETQYF
>TRBV4-3|TRBJ2-5|TRBD1|few
TGCGCCAGCAGCCATACGACAGGGGGCGAAGAGACCCAGTACTTC
CASSHTTGGEETQYF
>TRBV6-2/TRBV6-3|TRBJ2-3|-|-
TGTGCCAGCAGTTCAACCGGGACCCGAGTTACGCAGTATTTT
CASSSTGTRVTQYF
>TRBV6-2/TRBV6-3|TRBJ2-1|-|-
TGTGCCAGCAGTTACCAACCCAGGGTGGACAATGAGCAGTTCTTC
CASSYQPRVDNEQFF
>TRBV2|TRBJ1-1|-|-
TGTGCCAGCAGAGCCTATATAATGAACACTGAAGCTTTCTTT
CASRAYIMNTEAFF
>TRBV12-3/TRBV12-4|TRBJ2-7|TRBD2|-
TGTGCCAGCAGGGGGAGCGGGGGGTCCTACGAGCAGTACTTC
CASRGSGGSYEQYF
>TRBV7-9|TRBJ2-3|TRBD1|-
TGTGCCAGCAGCTCGAACAGGGGAGGCACAGATACGCAGTATTTT
CASSSNRGGTDTQYF
>TRBV5-1|TRBJ1-2|-|-
TGCGCCAGCAGCTTGGTTACAGGATTCTATGGCTACACCTTC
CASSLVTGFYGYTF
>TRBV5-1|TRBJ2-1|TRBD1|few
TGCGCCAGCAGCGCGGGACAGGGGGCCTACAATGAGCAGTTCTTC
CASSAGQGAYNEQFF
>TRBV29-1|TRBJ1-1|-|few
TGCAGCGTTGGCGGATTGAACACTGAAGCTTTCTTT
CSVGGLNTEAFF
>TRBV7-8|TRBJ2-6|-|-
TGTGCCAGCAGCTCGTCCCGGGACTGGGGCCGTTCTGGGGCCAACGTCCTGACTTTC
CASSSSRDWGRSGANVLTF
>TRBV7-2|TRBJ2-3|TRBD2|-
TGTGCCAGCAGGCCATCCCCTAGCGGTCCTAGCACAGATACGCAGTATTTT
CASRPSPSGPSTDTQYF
>TRBV28|TRBJ2-1|TRBD2|-
TGTGCCAGCAGGGATAGCGGACTAGCGGGGGGGCGCAATGAGCAGTTCTTC
CASRDSGLAGGRNEQFF
>TRBV7-2|TRBJ1-1|TRBD1|-
TGTGCCAGTAGCTTAGATCTCAACCCAGGGGGAGATACTGAAGCTTTCTTT
CASSLDLNPGGDTEAFF
>TRBV27|TRBJ1-2|-|few
TGTGCCAGCAGTTTATCGAGGACAGAGCCTTTCTATGGCTACACCTTC
CASSLSRTEPFYGYTF
>TRBV7-2|TRBJ1-2|-|-
TGTGCCAGCAGCTTAATTGGCAGGGTTAGTGGCTACACCTTC
CASSLIGRVSGYTF
>TRBV7-2|TRBJ2-3|-|-
TGTGCCAGCAGCTTAGAGTCGGCAGATACGCAGTATTTT
CASSLESADTQYF
>TRBV5-1|TRBJ1-5|TRBD1|-
TGCGCCAGCAGCGAAGGGACAGGGCAGCAGCCCCAGCATTTT
CASSEGTGQQPQHF
>TRBV6-2/TRBV6-3|TRBJ2-5|-|-
TGTGCCAGCAGTCCCGGATATACCGGGGAGACCCAGTACTTC
CASSPGYTGETQYF
>TRBV9|TRBJ2-7|TRBD2|-
TGTGCCAGCAGCATGACTAGCGGGGAGGGGATGCAGTACTTC
CASSMTSGEGMQYF
>TRBV24-1|TRBJ2-5|-|many
TGTGCCACCAGTGATTTAAAATCGGTAACCCAGTACTTC
CATSDLKSVTQYF
>TRBV5-5|TRBJ1-2|-|few
TGTGCCAGCAGCTTGGATCTCTGGAAAGGAGGCTACACCTTC
CASSLDLWKGGYTF
>TRBV7-8|TRBJ2-7|-|few
TGTGCCAGCAGCTTAAGGGACACCTACGAGCAGTACTTC
CASSLRDTYEQYF
>TRBV5-1|TRBJ1-2|-|few
TGCGCCAGCAGCTTATCGGACAGAAACTATGGCTACACCTTC
CASSLSDRNYGYTF
>TRBV28|TRBJ1-1|-|few
TGTGCCAGCATAGAACGGCAGAACACTGAAGCTTTCTTT
CASIERQNTEAFF
>TRBV9|TRBJ1-1|-|once
TGTGCCAGCAGCCGTAGGGCTCACCCGAACACTGAAGCTTTCTTT
CASSRRAHPNTEAFF
>TRBV7-9|TRBJ2-7|-|-
TGTGCCAGCAGGGGGGACTCCTCCTACGAGCAGTACTTC
CASRGDSSYEQYF
>TRBV3-1|TRBJ2-3|-|-
TGTGCCAGCAGCTACTTAGCGGACAGCACAGATACGCAGTATTTT
CASSYLADSTDTQYF
>TRBV10-3|TRBJ2-3|-|few
TGTGCCATCAAAGATATCGGGGAAAGCACAGATACGCAGTATTTT
CAIKDIGESTDTQYF
>TRBV29-1|TRBJ2-4|TRBD1|many
TGCAGCGTGGATGAGGGGGCTGACAAAAACATTCAGTACTTC
CSVDEGADKNIQYF
>TRBV20-1|TRBJ1-5|TRBD1|-
TGCAGTGCTCGCCGGGGGACAGCGTATAGCAATCAGCCCCAGCATTTT
CSARRGTAYSNQPQHF
>TRBV18|TRBJ1-2|-|-
TGTGCCAGCTCACCAAGGAAGTACTATGGCTACACCTTC
CASSPRKYYGYTF
>TRBV2|TRBJ2-1|-|-
TGTGCCAGCACTCCACTAGGGGCCCTTAAGGGGGAGCAGTTCTTC
CASTPLGALKGEQFF
>TRBV20-1|TRBJ2-1|-|once
TGCAGTGCTAGAGAGGGTGTATACAATGAGCAGTTCTTC
CSAREGVYNEQFF
>TRBV5-1|TRBJ1-2|-|-
TGCGCCAGCAAGGGAGGGGCAGGCTATGGCTACACCTTC
CASKGGAGYGYTF
>TRBV5-1|TRBJ2-5|-|few
TGCGCCAGCAGCCGCTCGCGGACCAACCAAGAGACCCAGTACTTC
CASSRSRTNQETQYF
>TRBV29-1|TRBJ2-7|TRBD2|-
TGCAGCGTTGTCTCGCCGGGAGGGCTGGACGAGCAGTACTTC
CSVVSPGGLDEQYF
>TRBV9|TRBJ2-5|TRBD2|once
TGTGCCAGCAGCGTAGCTTCCCTTGCTAGCGGGGGTGAAGAGACCCAGTACTTC
CASSVASLASGGEETQYF